In this sample, the clone carrying this T cell receptor beta chain turned up a few times. No antigen is known for it. The read stops 3 residues short of the end of the CDR3; the missing end is completed from the germline J gene. This entry is derived from a study of T cell clonality in common variable immunodeficiency. The CDR3 extends over 14 amino acids. The germline gives CDR1 DFQATT, CDR2 SNEGSKA (reference sequence). V was pared by 6 bases and J by 5 bases, with 20 bases between. Study-wide points: Fewer deletions and N-nucleotide insertions were reportedly seen in common variable immunodeficiency TCR beta sequences. The cause of increased CVID clonality remains unclear without subpopulation sequencing.

Profiling relied on immunoSEQ multiplex PCR, and the TCRdb table lists in-frame clones only, not all of them. The table records fewer than 9,500 clones without singletons, the ten largest covering about 20%. The chain couples TRBV20-1 to TRBJ2-7, with D possibly being TRBD1 (6 bases). The sample was peripheral blood mononuclear cells. The TCR originated in a human donor with common variable immunodeficiency. This CDR3 reads CSAYRDTHPHEQYF. The part of the CDR3 DNA that was read is TGCAGTGCCTACCGGGACACCCACCCCCACGAG.